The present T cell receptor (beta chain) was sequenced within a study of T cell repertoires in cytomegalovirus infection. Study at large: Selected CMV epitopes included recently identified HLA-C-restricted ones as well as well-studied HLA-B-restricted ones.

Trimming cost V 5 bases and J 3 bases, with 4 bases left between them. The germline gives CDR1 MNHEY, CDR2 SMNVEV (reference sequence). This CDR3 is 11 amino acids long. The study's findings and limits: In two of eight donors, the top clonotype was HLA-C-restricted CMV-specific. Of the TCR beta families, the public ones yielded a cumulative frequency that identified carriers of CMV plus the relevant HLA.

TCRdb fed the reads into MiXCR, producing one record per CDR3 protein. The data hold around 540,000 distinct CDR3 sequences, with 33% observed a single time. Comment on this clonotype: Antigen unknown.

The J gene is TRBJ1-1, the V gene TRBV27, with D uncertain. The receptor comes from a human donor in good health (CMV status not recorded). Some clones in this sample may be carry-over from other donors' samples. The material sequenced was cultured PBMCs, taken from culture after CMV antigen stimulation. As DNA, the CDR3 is TGTGCCAGCAGTGGGCACACTGAAGCTTTCTTT. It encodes CASSGHTEAFF.